The clone carrying this T cell receptor (beta chain) was recorded only once. Its antigen is unidentified. These data belong to a study of cytomegalovirus exposure and HLA in healthy donors. Primers for the PCR totalled 60 Vbeta and 13 Jbeta. Clones were read by immunoSEQ multiplex PCR, and TCRdb kept only the in-frame ones, dropping some. Of tens of thousands of clones in the sample, 75% to 80% were seen once. CDR3 length equals 16 residues. V lost 6 bases, J lost 1 base, and 7 bases stayed unmatched. Germline CDR1 KGHSH, CDR2 LQKENI. The study's findings and limits: The majority of TCR sequences were rare, yet some public TCRs appeared in many donors. The authors considered a cluster of highly shared sequence variants likely to be a sequencing artifact. Some segments of the V type, notably TRBV6-2 and TRBV6-3, were excluded as indistinguishable. Later analysis suggested links between common viral pathogens and several top significant clusters.

This rearrangement joins TRBV18 to TRBJ2-2; 8 bases line up with TRBD1. This clonotype was sampled from a middle-aged woman in good health and CMV-seropositive. Sequenced material: PBMCs. CDR3 sequence reads: CASSQAGQGNTGELFF. The CDR3 DNA follows: TGTGCCAGCTCGCAGGCTGGACAGGGGAACACCGGGGAGCTGTTTTTT.